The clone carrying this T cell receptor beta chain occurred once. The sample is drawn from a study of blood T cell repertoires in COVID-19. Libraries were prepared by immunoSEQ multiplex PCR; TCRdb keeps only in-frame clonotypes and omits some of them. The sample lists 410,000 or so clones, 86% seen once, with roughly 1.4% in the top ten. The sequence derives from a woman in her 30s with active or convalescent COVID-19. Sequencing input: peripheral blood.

DNA for the CDR3: TGTGCCAGCAGCTTGATGGCGGGCCTTAGCACAGATACGCAGTATTTT. Amino acid sequence: CASSLMAGLSTDTQYF. The chain employs TRBV5-4 and TRBJ2-3, with D perhaps TRBD2 (5 bases). The CDR3 runs to 16 residues. Germline lookup yields CDR1 SGHNT and CDR2 YYREEE (reference sequence). V gave up 1 base and J gave up 0 bases, with 12 bases separating them.